One sample yielded the 29 T cell receptor delta chains listed below, sequenced in a study of γδ T cells in repeated Plasmodium falciparum infection. Flow sorting of PBMC yielded separate Vgamma9/Vdelta2+ and Vdelta2-negative gammadelta T cell populations for bulk repertoire analysis. TCRdb called clones from the multiplex PCR reads again using CATT. The sample comprises 40,000 to 55,000 delta-chain clones, approximately 1.8% of which are singletons, and about 23% rests with the top ten. Material: gamma-delta T cells from blood. The receptors shown here come from a pool of human donors (malaria-infected and uninfected, not separated).

This clone was counted ten times or more. TCRdb's listed protein matches a much larger clone and diverges from this DNA's translation at residue 10, likely through a read error; the protein shown comes from the DNA. The J gene is TRDJ1, the V gene TRDV3; 9 positions match TRDD3. CDR3 length equals 23 residues. Germline-derived CDR1 and CDR2 are TVYSNPD and GDNSRS (reference sequence). V lost 4 bases, J lost 0 bases, and 33 bases stayed unmatched. The CDR3 reads CASLSTGGQAAKVGVRYTDKLIF. The CDR3 DNA sequence: TGTGCCTCCCTCAGTACTGGGGGACAGGCGGCGAAAGTGGGGGTGAGATACACCGATAAACTCATCTTT.

Worth noting for this clone: With only one base between it and a far larger clone, this is likely a read error. The sample carries other DNA sequences with the same CDR3. The chain employs TRDV1 and TRDJ1, with TRDD3 identical over 9 bases. Assignment of the J gene here rests on matching the DNA to germline, because TCRdb gives none. This CDR3 region has 22 residues. V shed 1 base, J shed 0 bases, and the junction held 21 bases outside the gene matches. Germline loops: CDR1 TSWWSYY, CDR2 QGS. CDR3 protein: CALGEPPTLGGYSISYTDKLIF. CDR3 nucleotides: TGTGCTCTTGGGGAACCCCCTACTCTGGGGGGATACTCAATTTCGTACACCGATAAACTCATCTTT.

This clone was counted a few times. This sequence is one base from a far larger clone and is likely a read error. Other DNA variants within this sample encode the same CDR3. The V gene is TRDV1, the J gene TRDJ1; the match to TRDD3 covers 8 bases. TCRdb is silent on the J gene; assignment here came from matching the DNA to germline. The CDR3 has 20 amino acids. Germline V gives CDR1 TSWWSYY, CDR2 QGS. CDR3 protein: CALGEIVLRYWGGYTDKLIF. The CDR3 nucleotides read TGTGCTCTCGGGGAAATCGTCCTACGCTACTGGGGGGGGTACACCGATAAACTCATCTTT.

There are many counts of this clone. This DNA's translation differs at residue 5 from TCRdb's protein, which comes from a much larger clone; a read error is likely, and the protein shown is translated from the DNA. The chain carries TRDV1 and TRDJ1; weak D call: TRDD3 (5 bases). No J segment appears in TCRdb, so it was assigned here by matching the sequence to germline. The V end lost 4 bases, the J end lost 7 bases, and 58 bases lay between the germline ends. This CDR3 contains 28 residues. Germline CDR1 is TSWWSYY and CDR2 is QGS. CDR3 sequence: CALGGLSHEAPVPGRVYWPPGVSIKLIF. CDR3 coding DNA: TGTGCTCTTGGGGGACTCTCTCACGAGGCCCCCGTCCCAGGACGCGTTTACTGGCCTCCCGGTGTATCGATTAAACTCATCTTT.

With respect to this clone: TCRdb lists the protein of a much larger clone for this DNA, which differs at residue 13, so this is likely a read error; the protein given here is translated from the DNA itself. V gene TRDV3 combines with J gene TRDJ1, with 10 bases aligning to TRDD3. TCRdb offers no J gene call, so here the DNA was matched to germline to obtain one. Trimming cost V 5 bases and J 2 bases; bases outside gene matches: 29. CDR1 and CDR2 from the germline V gene are TVYSNPD and GDNSRS (reference sequence). The CDR3 spans 21 residues. CDR3 sequence (DNA): TGTGCCCGGAACGCTAATGTCCCGCTCCACTGGGGGATGCGGAAAACCGATAAACTCATCTTT. It is translated as CARNANVPLHWGMRKTDKLIF.

As concerns this clone: With a far larger clone one base away, a read error is the likely cause. The same CDR3 also results from other DNA sequences found in this sample. The CDR3 spells CALGSLSHSYWIRGNKYTDKLIF. CDR3 coding DNA: TGTGCTCTTGGGTCACTCTCCCATTCCTACTGGATACGCGGGAACAAGTACACCGATAAACTCATCTTT. This chain links TRDV1 with TRDJ1, with D perhaps being TRDD2 or TRDD3 (7 bases each). TCRdb carries no J gene annotation; the J gene was assigned here by matching the DNA with germline. Germline values: CDR1 TSWWSYY, CDR2 QGS. The CDR3 spans 23 residues. V was shortened by 5 bases and J by 0 bases, with 37 bases between the two germline ends.

This clone was seen a few times. A far larger clone differs by one base, so this is likely a read error. Other DNA sequences in the same sample also yield this CDR3. The rearrangement links TRDV1 to TRDJ1, with TRDD3 as a possible D gene (6 bases). TCRdb supplies no J gene; here it was assigned by aligning the nucleotide sequence to germline. This CDR3 is built from 20 residues. The germline V gene has CDR1 TSWWSYY and CDR2 QGS. Trimming left V 8 bases short and J 5 bases short, with 36 bases between. CDR3 sequence (DNA): TGTGCTCTTCCACACCAACATAATTCCCCTGCTACTGGGTGGACTGATAAACTCATCTTT. Translating gives CALPHQHNSPATGWTDKLIF.

This clone turned up a few times. The TCRdb protein comes from a much larger clone and disagrees with this DNA's translation at residue 4, likely due to a read error; the protein given here is derived from the DNA. This rearrangement joins TRDV1 to TRDJ1; the D gene is possibly TRDD3 (6 bases). No J gene was available from TCRdb, and it was assigned here by a germline match of the DNA. Germline-derived CDR1 and CDR2 are TSWWSYY and QGS. V lost 7 bases and J lost 0, with 39 bases in between. The CDR3 extends over 23 amino acids. CDR3 protein: CALEDHEGPGVKLRWGYTDKLIF. The CDR3 DNA follows: TGTGCTCTTGAGGACCACGAGGGTCCGGGGGTCAAACTCAGGTGGGGGTACACCGATAAACTCATCTTT.

A word on this clone: A far larger clone is only one base removed, so a read error is likely. Other DNA sequences of this sample code for an identical CDR3. The V gene reported is TRDV3; the J gene is uncalled; the table gives TRDD3 as D, unverified against the DNA. CDR1 and CDR2 from the germline V gene are TVYSNPD and GDNSRS (reference sequence). The CDR3 loop spans 20 amino acids. The CDR3, as DNA: TGTGCCTTTATATCTTCCGCTACAGTCTGGGGGGCCAGGAACACCGATAAACTCATCTTC. Translation gives CAFISSATVWGARNTDKLIF.

This clone was picked up a small number of times. TCRdb assigns this DNA the protein of a much larger clone, which departs from its translation at residue 10; this likely reflects a read error, and the protein shown comes from translating the DNA. V is TRDV1 and J is TRDJ2; 7 nucleotides line up with TRDD3. The J gene comes from matching the DNA to germline here; TCRdb lacks it. The CDR3 is made up of 21 amino acids. Germline CDR1 TSWWSYY, CDR2 QGS. Losses at the gene ends were 1 base for V and 4 bases for J; bases not matched to a gene: 21. The CDR3 sequence: CALGEPQFFNGGRYRTAQLFF. The DNA of the CDR3 is TGTGCTCTTGGGGAACCACAGTTTTTCAATGGGGGACGTTATCGGACAGCACAACTCTTCTTT.

This clone has only a few counts. The TCRdb record carries a much larger clone's protein, which differs from this DNA's translation at residue 6; a read error is the likely cause, and the protein listed here is the DNA translation. This chain uses TRDV1 with TRDJ1; D may correspond to TRDD2 or TRDD3 (5 bases each). Because TCRdb records no J gene, it was assigned here through a match of the DNA to germline. The CDR3 contains 15 residues. Germline-derived CDR1 and CDR2 are TSWWSYY and QGS. Trimming pared 4 bases from V and 8 bases from J, leaving 20 bases between. CDR3 loop: CALGVFRISSPKLIF. CDR3 DNA: TGTGCTCTTGGGGTCTTCCGGATATCCTCTCCCAAACTCATCTTT.

A note on this clone: The TCRdb record carries a much larger clone's protein, which differs from this DNA's translation at residue 20; a read error is the likely cause, and the protein listed here is the DNA translation. This chain uses TRDV3 with TRDJ1; 7 nucleotides align to TRDD3. This CDR3 is 23 amino acids long. Germline V lookup: CDR1 TVYSNPD, CDR2 GDNSRS (reference sequence). CDR3 protein: CAFPGPPTGDSSYLFLYTDRLIF. CDR3 coding DNA: TGTGCCTTTCCCGGGCCCCCTACTGGGGATAGTAGCTACCTTTTTTTGTACACCGATAGACTCATCTTT.

In the case of this clone: This probably arose from a read error, given a far larger clone one base away. This specimen includes other DNA sequences encoding the same CDR3. A V gene of TRDV2 was called, but no J gene was assigned; the D call in the table, TRDD3, was not verified against the DNA. Germline V gene lookup returns CDR1 GEAIGNYY and CDR2 EKD. This CDR3 has 15 amino acids. The CDR3 region is CACRWGGPYTDKLIF. CDR3 nucleotides: TGTGCCTGTCGCTGGGGGGGTCCGTACACCGATAAACTTATCTTT.

A note on this clone: This DNA's translation and the protein TCRdb lists, from a much larger clone, do not match at residue 12, likely due to a read error; the protein shown is translated from the DNA. The CDR3 sequence is CACDTVGVPIDTLIF. The CDR3 nucleotides read TGTGCCTGTGACACCGTTGGGGTGCCTATCGATACACTCATCTTT. The chain links TRDV2 to TRDJ1; D is possibly TRDD3 (5 bases). The CDR3 runs to 15 residues. Germline-derived CDR1 and CDR2 are GEAIGNYY and EKD.

About this clone: Given a far larger clone just one base away, this is likely a sequencing read error. Additional DNA sequences in this sample encode the identical CDR3. This sequence joins TRDV2 and TRDJ1; 8 bases are shared with TRDD3. The J gene comes from matching the DNA to germline here; TCRdb lacks it. The V gene's germline CDR1 is GEAIGNYY and CDR2 EKD. This CDR3 contains 16 residues. The CDR3 here is CACDTELGEHTDKLIF. In DNA form, the CDR3 reads TGTGCCTGCGACACCGAGCTGGGGGAGCACACCGATAAACTCATCTTT.

Of note for this clone: TCRdb shows a much larger clone's protein in place of this DNA's translation, and the two differ at residue 7, likely through a read error; the protein shown is translated from the DNA. The chain employs TRDV3 and TRDJ1, with 13 bases matching TRDD3. TCRdb is silent on the J gene; assignment here came from matching the DNA to germline. Trimming took 0 bases from V and 0 from J; bases not matched to a gene: 28. The CDR3 totals 24 residues. Per germline, CDR1 TVYSNPD and CDR2 GDNSRS (reference sequence). In DNA, the CDR3 is TGTGCCTTTAGCTACCCTACCTACTTAGGGGATGTACTGGGGGATACGCTGTACACCGATAAACTCATCTTT. Translated: CAFSYPTYLGDVLGDTLYTDKLIF.

This clone occurred a few times. This likely came from a read error, as a far larger clone is one base away. The same CDR3 can be traced to other DNA sequences in this sample. J is TRDJ1 and V is TRDV1; 9 bases fit TRDD2. Germline matching of the DNA provided the J gene here, since TCRdb leaves it blank. With V trimmed by 1 base and J by 0 bases, 24 bases remained unmatched. This CDR3 has 23 residues. Germline CDR1 is TSWWSYY and CDR2 is QGS. The CDR3 sequence: CALGEPPYAFLRWGGDHTDKLIF. DNA of the CDR3: TGTGCTCTTGGGGAACCACCCTACGCCTTCCTACGCTGGGGGGGTGATCACACCGATAAACTCATCTTT.

This clone was picked up many times. TCRdb has a much larger clone's protein, which differs at residue 3 from the translation of this DNA, likely because of a read error; what is shown is the protein translated from the DNA. The chain uses TRDV2 and TRDJ1; the match to TRDD3 covers 8 bases. This CDR3 region has 19 residues. The germline gives CDR1 GEAIGNYY, CDR2 EKD. The CDR3 protein is CAYDTVGGIREEKTDKLIF. The CDR3 DNA reads as TGTGCCTATGACACCGTAGGAGGGATACGCGAAGAGAAAACCGATAAACTCATCTTT.

This clone showed up many times. A far larger clone differs by one base, so this is likely a read error. Other DNA sequences in the sample encode the same CDR3. The chain links TRDV3 to TRDJ1; 9 bases line up with TRDD3. This CDR3 is 17 amino acids long. Germline V lookup: CDR1 TVYSNPD, CDR2 GDNSRS (reference sequence). CDR3 protein: CAQRLRTGGPYTDKLIF. CDR3 DNA: TGTGCTCAAAGGTTAAGGACTGGGGGACCCTACACCGACAAACTCATCTTT.

The table lists this clone with a few counts. TCRdb's listed protein matches a much larger clone and diverges from this DNA's translation at residue 11, likely through a read error; the protein shown comes from the DNA. The rearrangement uses TRDV3 and TRDJ1, with D perhaps matching TRDD3 (6 bases). Assignment of the J gene here rests on matching the DNA to germline, because TCRdb gives none. The CDR3 consists of 15 residues. Germline CDR1 and CDR2: TVYSNPD and GDNSRS (reference sequence). The CDR3 here is CAFKRTGRYTNKLIF. The CDR3 DNA is TGTGCCTTTAAACGTACTGGGCGGTACACCAATAAACTCATCTTT.

Details on this clone: TCRdb's protein, taken from a much larger clone, differs from this DNA's translation at residue 11, likely owing to a read error; the protein displayed comes from the DNA. The chain combines TRDV1 with TRDJ1; 8 bases line up with TRDD3. TCRdb leaves out the J gene; it was filled in here by matching the DNA to germline. This CDR3 spans 22 amino acids. Per the germline V gene, CDR1 is TSWWSYY and CDR2 is QGS. Unmatched junction bases numbered 26, after V lost 5 bases and J lost 0 bases. Here the CDR3 DNA reads TGTGCTCTTGGGCAATACAGGTCCCTAACTAGGGGATACTTTTACTACACCGATAAACTCATCTTT. It encodes CALGQYRSLTRGYFYYTDKLIF.

This clone was counted many times. One end of the junction varies from germline; a read error may be responsible. This sequence joins TRDV1 and TRDJ1; D may match TRDD2 or TRDD3 (9 bases each). Germline-derived CDR1 and CDR2 are TSWWSYY and QGS. This CDR3 comprises 21 residues. The CDR3 here is CALGELDLPTSYWGTSDKLIF. The DNA of the CDR3 is TGTGCTCTTGGGGAACTTGACCTTCCTACGTCGTACTGGGGGACCTCCGACAAACTCATCTTT.

This clone appeared many times. This DNA's translation and the protein TCRdb lists, from a much larger clone, do not match at residue 15, likely due to a read error; the protein shown is translated from the DNA. The J gene went uncalled, whereas the V gene is TRDV2. CDR3 length equals 17 residues. Germline CDR1 is GEAIGNYY and CDR2 is EKD. The CDR3 coding sequence is TGTGCCTGTTCCTTGTCTGGCTTCACCGGCGGGGCCGATAAACCCATCTTT. It codes for CACSLSGFTGGADKPIF.

This clone has more than one count but fewer than ten. A far bigger clonotype differs at one base, so this is likely a read error. Other DNA sequences in this sample translate to the same CDR3. This chain links TRDV1 with TRDJ1; TRDD3 aligns across 8 bases. Losses at the gene ends were 1 base for V and 0 bases for J; bases not matched to a gene: 28. The CDR3 length is 24 residues. Germline V gives CDR1 TSWWSYY, CDR2 QGS. This CDR3 reads CALGEPCRFLKISTGGFYTDKLIF. Written as DNA, the CDR3 is TGTGCTCTTGGGGAACCCTGTCGTTTCCTAAAAATAAGTACTGGGGGTTTCTACACCGATAAACTCATCTTT.

This clone was recorded a few times. This DNA translates differently at residue 8 from the TCRdb protein, which is that of a much larger clone; a read error is likely, and the protein shown is the DNA's own translation. This chain links TRDV1 with TRDJ1; D perhaps matches TRDD3 (5 bases). The J gene is absent in TCRdb and was assigned here via DNA matching to germline. V dropped 2 bases and J dropped 0 bases, with 25 bases sitting between them. The CDR3 is made up of 20 amino acids. The germline gives CDR1 TSWWSYY, CDR2 QGS. CDR3 nucleotide sequence: TGTGCTCTTGGGGAAGTACGGGGACTACGCCGCTGCTCATACACCGATAAACTCATCTTT. It translates to CALGEVRGLRRCSYTDKLIF.

In its sample, this clone was seen many times. This chain uses TRDV1 with TRDJ1; TRDD3 matches at 9 bases. Germline V CDR1 and CDR2: TSWWSYY, QGS. The V and J ends lost 5 bases and 5 bases, in that order; junction bases with no gene match: 21. The CDR3 totals 19 residues. CDR3 loop: CALGKEGELLGDTADKLIF. The CDR3 bases are TGTGCTCTTGGGAAAGAGGGGGAACTACTGGGGGACACGGCAGATAAACTCATCTTT.

This clone was seen ten or more times. A far larger clone is just one base off, so this is likely a read error. Other DNA sequences in the same sample also yield this CDR3. CDR3 coding DNA: TGTGCCTGTGATACCCTAAGTACTGGGGAACAGTACACCGATAAACTCATCTTT. Amino acids: CACDTLSTGEQYTDKLIF. The V gene is TRDV2, the J gene TRDJ1, with 7 bases identical to TRDD3. The J gene, left out of TCRdb, was set here by checking the DNA against germline. Looked up from germline, CDR1 is GEAIGNYY and CDR2 is EKD. Trimming removed 4 bases from V and 0 bases from J; junction bases left unmatched: 16. This CDR3 region has 18 residues.

This clone has more than one count but fewer than ten. TCRdb's protein for this DNA is that of a much larger clone and differs from the translation at residue 7, likely a read error; the protein shown is the DNA translation. V gene TRAV38-2/DV8 combines with J gene TRDJ1; D possibly corresponds to TRDD3 (7 bases). TCRdb leaves out the J gene; it was filled in here by matching the DNA to germline. The V gene lost 5 bases and the J gene lost 5 bases, with 37 bases spanning the gap. The germline CDR1 and CDR2 sequences are TSESDYY and QEAYKQQN. This CDR3 spans 21 amino acids. The CDR3 here is CAYSLPPILPLGDLLLDKLIF. Written as DNA, the CDR3 is TGTGCTTATAGCCTTCCCCCCATCCTTCCCTTGGGGGACCTACTGTTAGATAAACTCATCTTT.

About this clone itself: The protein TCRdb gives is from a much larger clone and does not agree with this DNA's translation at residue 18, likely a read error; the protein shown here comes from the DNA. The J gene is TRDJ1, the V gene TRDV1; 9 nucleotides line up with TRDD3. No J gene is reported in TCRdb; it was inferred here by comparing the DNA with germline. From germline, CDR1 is TSWWSYY and CDR2 QGS. CDR3 length equals 22 residues. In DNA, the CDR3 is TGTGCTCTTGGGGAAGCCCCTTCCGCGAAAAACGCACTGGGGGAGTACACCGAGAAACTCATCTTT. It is translated as CALGEAPSAKNALGEYTEKLIF.